Listed here are 18 T cell receptor beta chains from one sample, sequenced in a study of long-term antiretroviral therapy in people with HIV. Assay version v3.0 of immunoSEQ was used, and it was run at survey level. Repertoires were generated with immunoSEQ multiplex PCR, while TCRdb's copy carries only in-frame clones and drops some. The sample has about 30,000 clones; 95% are singletons. The specimen was unsorted PBMCs, collected 5.3 years after starting antiretroviral therapy. The receptors originated from a middle-aged man with HIV.

The chain uses TRBV6-5 and TRBJ1-1; D not resolved. Germline assignment: CDR1 MNHEY and CDR2 SVGAGI. V lost 6 bases, J lost 0 bases, and 8 bases lay in between. The CDR3 consists of 13 residues. The chain's CDR3 is CASSKTVNTEAFF. CDR3 bases: TGTGCCAGCAGCAAGACCGTGAACACTGAAGCTTTCTTT.

V is TRBV5-1 and J is TRBJ1-4; 7 bases are a match to TRBD1. Germline loops: CDR1 SGHRS, CDR2 YFSETQ. This CDR3 has 16 residues. V was pared by 3 bases and J by 0 bases, with 5 bases of the junction left unmatched. CDR3 sequence: CASSSVGTATNEKLFF. The CDR3 region has the DNA TGCGCCAGCAGCTCCGTCGGGACAGCAACTAATGAAAAACTGTTTTTT.

This chain links TRBV30 with TRBJ1-1; D is uncertain. The V end lost 0 bases, the J end lost 0 bases, and 11 bases lay between the germline ends. The CDR3 consists of 15 residues. Germline-derived CDR1 and CDR2 are GTSNPN and SVGIG (reference sequence). The DNA for the CDR3 is TGTGCCTGGAGTGTAAGAACAGCTTTGAACACTGAAGCTTTCTTT. Its translation: CAWSVRTALNTEAFF.

This clone was picked up one time. This chain connects TRBV19 to TRBJ1-6; possible D gene TRBD1, 5 bases. Deletions cut 3 bases from V and 5 bases from J, with 14 bases between. Germline V gene lookup returns CDR1 LNHDA and CDR2 SQIVND (reference sequence). The CDR3 sequence is 16 residues long. The CDR3 sequence: CASSIRTGPDNSPLHF. The DNA of the CDR3 is TGTGCCAGTAGTATTCGTACAGGACCGGATAATTCACCCCTCCACTTT.

Here the CDR3 DNA reads TGTGCCAGCAGTCCCAGGACAGGGGGCAACTACGAGCAGTACTTC. Protein: CASSPRTGGNYEQYF. The chain has TRBV6-1 and TRBJ2-7; 11 positions match TRBD1. This CDR3 is 15 amino acids long. From germline, CDR1 is MNHNS and CDR2 SASEGT. V was pared by 5 bases and J by 3 bases, with 6 bases of the junction left unmatched.

This clone has a single count. The genes are TRBV7-3 and TRBJ1-6; D perhaps matches TRBD1 (6 bases). The germline CDR1 and CDR2 sequences are SGHTA and FQGTGA. The CDR3 covers 14 residues. Trimming took off 5 bases at V and 4 bases at J, with 9 bases between the two ends. The DNA for the CDR3 is TGTGCCAGCAGCCAACAGGGATATAATTCACCCCTCCACTTT. This sequence encodes CASSQQGYNSPLHF. The full variable domain, completed using reference TRBV7-3 and TRBJ1-6, is GAGVSQTPSNKVTEKGKYVELRCDPISGHTALYWYRQSLGQGPEFLIYFQGTGAADDSGLPNDRFFAVRPEGSVSTLKIQRTERGDSAVYLCASSQQGYNSPLHFGNGTRLTVT.

This clone showed up just once. V is TRBV5-1 and J is TRBJ1-6; tentative D call: TRBD1 (5 bases). CDR1 is SGHRS and CDR2 is YFSETQ in the germline V gene. Trimming left V 4 bases short and J 5 bases short, with 13 bases between. The CDR3 is 15 amino acids. The DNA for the CDR3 is TGCGCCAGCAGCCCCAGGGACGGAAATAATTCACCCCTCCACTTT. Translating gives CASSPRDGNNSPLHF.

V usage is TRBV10-3 and J usage is TRBJ1-1, with no clear D. The CDR3 sequence is 9 residues long. Germline values: CDR1 ENHRY, CDR2 SYGVKD. The V and J ends lost 10 bases and 1 base respectively, with 1 base between them. This CDR3 reads CARNTEAFF. The CDR3 region has the DNA TGTGCCAGGAACACTGAAGCTTTCTTT.

The V gene is TRBV14, the J gene TRBJ1-2; TRBD1 is a possible D gene (5 bases). This CDR3 contains 14 residues. Germline loops: CDR1 SGHDN, CDR2 FVKESK. Between the trimmed V and J ends, which lost 1 base and 8 bases, there was a span of 14 bases. CDR3 residues: CASSQVQGSGGYTF. CDR3 coding DNA: TGTGCCAGCAGCCAAGTCCAGGGATCGGGGGGCTACACCTTC.

V gene TRBV5-6 combines with J gene TRBJ1-6, with no clear D. Germline values: CDR1 SGHDT, CDR2 YYEEEE. There are 14 residues in the CDR3. Trimming removed 4 bases at V and 7 bases at J, with 12 bases between. The CDR3 nucleotides are TGTGCCAGCAGCCTGAGCCCGGACAATTCACCCCTCCACTTT. This encodes CASSLSPDNSPLHF.

This chain connects TRBV5-4 to TRBJ1-4; 7 bases agree with TRBD1. Germline lookup yields CDR1 SGHNT and CDR2 YYREEE (reference sequence). The CDR3 has 13 amino acids. The V gene end was trimmed by 0 bases and the J gene end by 7 bases; junction bases not matched to a gene: 0. Here the CDR3 reads CASSLGTGEKLFF. The CDR3 nucleotides are TGTGCCAGCAGCTTGGGGACAGGTGAAAAACTGTTTTTT.

This clone was found a few times. This chain connects TRBV4-3 to TRBJ2-3; D not resolved. The germline V gene encodes CDR1 LGHNA and CDR2 YSLEER. This CDR3 is built from 13 residues. V was pared by 0 bases and J by 5 bases, with 6 bases between. DNA of the CDR3: TGCGCCAGCAGCCAAGATCGAGTAGATACGCAGTATTTT. It is translated as CASSQDRVDTQYF.

The chain links TRBV4-1 to TRBJ1-4, with D hard to call. The CDR3 has 15 amino acids. The germline V and J ends were trimmed by 0 bases and 3 bases, with 8 bases remaining between them. Germline V lookup: CDR1 MGHRA, CDR2 YSYEKL. The CDR3 DNA reads as TGCGCCAGCAGCCAAGATTCGTATGCTAATGAAAAACTGTTTTTT. Protein: CASSQDSYANEKLFF.

This chain connects TRBV7-2 to TRBJ2-7; D gene ambiguous. The germline V and J ends were trimmed by 5 bases and 3 bases, with 8 bases remaining between them. The CDR3 totals 12 residues. Germline V gives CDR1 SGHTA, CDR2 FQGNSA. CDR3 loop: CASSKNSYEQYF. The CDR3 DNA reads TGTGCCAGCAGCAAGAACAGCTACGAGCAGTACTTC. Full variable domain (remainder filled in from reference TRBV7-2 and TRBJ2-7): GAGVSQSPSNKVTEKGKDVELRCDPISGHTALYWYRQSLGQGLEFLIYFQGNSAPDKSGLPSDRFSAERTGGSVSTLTIQRTQQEDSAVYLCASSKNSYEQYFGPGTRLTVT.

The chain is built from TRBV7-8 and TRBJ2-7, with D perhaps TRBD1 (5 bases). CDR3 length equals 14 residues. Germline values: CDR1 SGHVS, CDR2 FQNEAQ. The V end lost 5 bases, the J end lost 0 bases, and 11 bases lay between the germline ends. The CDR3: CASSQQASSYEQYF. Here the CDR3 DNA reads TGTGCCAGCAGCCAACAGGCCTCCTCCTACGAGCAGTACTTC.

This clone showed up just a few times. This sequence joins TRBV19 and TRBJ2-7, with a weak D call TRBD2 (6 bases). Trimming removed 0 bases from V and 4 bases from J, with 16 bases in between. The CDR3 has 16 amino acids. The germline gives CDR1 LNHDA, CDR2 SQIVND (reference sequence). CDR3 coding DNA: TGTGCCAGTAGTATAGATAGGGCAGGTGGAGGGTACGAGCAGTACTTC. It is translated as CASSIDRAGGGYEQYF.

CDR3 coding DNA: TGCGCCAGCAGCTTGAACGACCTTAGCTCCTACAATGAGCAGTTCTTC. It is translated as CASSLNDLSSYNEQFF. The rearrangement uses TRBV5-1 and TRBJ2-1; D gene uncertain. CDR1 and CDR2 (germline): SGHRS, YFSETQ. With 1 base removed from V and 0 bases from J, the gap between germline ends came to 11 bases. This CDR3 has 16 amino acids.

This clone came up a few times. The chain employs TRBV4-1 and TRBJ1-2; the match to TRBD1 covers 9 bases. Trimming took 0 bases from V and 4 from J; bases not matched to a gene: 6. The CDR3 covers 16 residues. Germline V gene sequence: CDR1 MGHRA, CDR2 YSYEKL. CDR3 nucleotide sequence: TGCGCCAGCAGCCAAGATGAAACAGGGGGCAGCTATGGCTACACCTTC. Protein product: CASSQDETGGSYGYTF.